The clone carrying this TCR beta chain was recorded once. Method: immunoSEQ multiplex PCR; TCRdb's copy keeps in-frame clones and lacks some. This table has some 1.5 million clones, around 97% appearing once. The data are from a study of shared clonotypes between healthy human individuals. Material: naive CD4+ T cells sorted from blood. The sample's subset: CD45RA+ positively selected. The source is a man aged 30 to 39 in good health.

CDR3 in amino acids: CASSVVERGEQYF. The CDR3 nucleotides are TGTGCCAGCAGCGTAGTCGAACGGGGAGAGCAGTACTTC. The chain employs TRBV9 and TRBJ2-7, with D perhaps matching TRBD2 (5 bases). CDR1 SGDLS and CDR2 YYNGEE come from the germline V gene. CDR3 length: 13 residues. Between the trimmed V and J ends, which lost 0 bases and 7 bases, there was a span of 11 bases.